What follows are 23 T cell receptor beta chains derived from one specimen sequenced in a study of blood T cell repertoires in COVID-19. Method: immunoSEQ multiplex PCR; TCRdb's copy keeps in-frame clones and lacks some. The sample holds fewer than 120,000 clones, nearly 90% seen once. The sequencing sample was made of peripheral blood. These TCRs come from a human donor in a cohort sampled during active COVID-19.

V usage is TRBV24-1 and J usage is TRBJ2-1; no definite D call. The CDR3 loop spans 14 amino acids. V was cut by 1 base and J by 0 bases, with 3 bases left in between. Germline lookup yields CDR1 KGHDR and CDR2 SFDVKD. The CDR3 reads CATSDFSSYNEQFF. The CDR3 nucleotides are TGTGCCACCAGTGATTTTAGCTCCTACAATGAGCAGTTCTTC.

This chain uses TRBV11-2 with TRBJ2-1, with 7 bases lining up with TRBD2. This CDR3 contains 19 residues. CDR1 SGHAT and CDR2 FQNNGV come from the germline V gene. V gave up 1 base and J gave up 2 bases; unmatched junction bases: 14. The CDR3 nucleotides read TGTGCCAGCAGCTTAGGTGAATGGCTAGCGGACGAACCCTACAATGAGCAGTTCTTC. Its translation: CASSLGEWLADEPYNEQFF. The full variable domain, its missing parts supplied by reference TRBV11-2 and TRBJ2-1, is EAGVAQSPRYKIIEKRQSVAFWCNPISGHATLYWYQQILGQGPKLLIQFQNNGVVDDSQLPKDRFSAERLKGVDSTLKIQPAKLEDSAVYLCASSLGEWLADEPYNEQFFGPGTRLTVL.

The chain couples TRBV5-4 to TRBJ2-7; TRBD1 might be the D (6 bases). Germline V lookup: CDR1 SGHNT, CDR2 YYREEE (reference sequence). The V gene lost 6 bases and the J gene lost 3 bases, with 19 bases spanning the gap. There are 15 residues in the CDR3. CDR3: CASTPNTQGYYEQYF. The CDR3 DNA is TGTGCCAGCACCCCGAACACCCAGGGGTACTACGAGCAGTACTTC.

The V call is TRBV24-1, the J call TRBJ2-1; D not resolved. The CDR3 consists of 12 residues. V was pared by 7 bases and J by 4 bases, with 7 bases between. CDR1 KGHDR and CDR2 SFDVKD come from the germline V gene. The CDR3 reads CATSDIYNEQFF. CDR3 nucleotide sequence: TGTGCCACCAGCGACATTTACAATGAGCAGTTCTTC.

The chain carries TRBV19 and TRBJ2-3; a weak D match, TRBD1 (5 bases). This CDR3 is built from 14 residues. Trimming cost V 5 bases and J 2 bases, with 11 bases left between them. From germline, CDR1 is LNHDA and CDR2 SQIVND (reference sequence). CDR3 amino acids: CASSLPGNTDTQYF. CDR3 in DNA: TGTGCCAGTAGTCTCCCAGGGAACACAGATACGCAGTATTTT.

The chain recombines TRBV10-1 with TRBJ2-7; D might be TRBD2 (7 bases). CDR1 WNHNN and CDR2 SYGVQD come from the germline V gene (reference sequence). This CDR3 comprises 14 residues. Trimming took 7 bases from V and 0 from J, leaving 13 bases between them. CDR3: CASKRDTTSYEQYF. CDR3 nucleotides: TGCGCCAGCAAGCGGGACACCACCTCCTACGAGCAGTACTTC.

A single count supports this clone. DNA for the CDR3: TGTGCCAGCAGTCACATTCTGCCGAGACGGGACACTGAAGCTTTCTTT. Its translation: CASSHILPRRDTEAFF. V gene TRBV7-2 combines with J gene TRBJ1-1; D remains ambiguous. The V end lost 6 bases, the J end lost 3 bases, and 20 bases lay between the germline ends. CDR3 length equals 16 residues. Germline CDR1 and CDR2: SGHTA and FQGNSA.

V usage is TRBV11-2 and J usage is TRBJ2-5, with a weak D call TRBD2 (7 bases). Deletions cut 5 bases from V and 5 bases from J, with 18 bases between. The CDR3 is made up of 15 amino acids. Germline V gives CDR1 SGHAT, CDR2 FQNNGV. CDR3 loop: CASSRMGGRGETQYF. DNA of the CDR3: TGTGCCAGCAGCCGCATGGGGGGGCGCGGGGAGACCCAGTACTTC. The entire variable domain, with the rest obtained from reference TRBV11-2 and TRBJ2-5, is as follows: EAGVAQSPRYKIIEKRQSVAFWCNPISGHATLYWYQQILGQGPKLLIQFQNNGVVDDSQLPKDRFSAERLKGVDSTLKIQPAKLEDSAVYLCASSRMGGRGETQYFGPGTRLLVL.

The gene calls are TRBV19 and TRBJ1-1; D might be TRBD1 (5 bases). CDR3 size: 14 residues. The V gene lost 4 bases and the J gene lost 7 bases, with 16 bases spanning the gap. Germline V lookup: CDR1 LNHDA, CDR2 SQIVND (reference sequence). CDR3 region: CASSNGGSPHEAFF. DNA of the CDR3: TGTGCCAGTAGTAACGGGGGGTCCCCCCATGAAGCTTTCTTT.

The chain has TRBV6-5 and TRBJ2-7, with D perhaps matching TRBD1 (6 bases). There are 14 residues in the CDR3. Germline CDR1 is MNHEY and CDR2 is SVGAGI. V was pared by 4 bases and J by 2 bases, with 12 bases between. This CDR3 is CASSFSGTTYEQYF. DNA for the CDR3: TGTGCCAGCAGTTTCTCCGGGACAACCTACGAGCAGTACTTC.

In DNA, the CDR3 is TGTGCCAGCAGCCCCCCTCCGGGGAGAGGGGGCGAAAATGGCTACACCTTC. It translates to CASSPPPGRGGENGYTF. This chain links TRBV3-1 (or the pseudogene TRBV3-2) with TRBJ1-2, with 7 nucleotides matching TRBD1. The CDR3 spans 17 residues. V lost 4 bases, J lost 6 bases, and 17 bases stayed unmatched. CDR1 and CDR2 from the germline V gene are LGHDT and YNNKEL (reference sequence).

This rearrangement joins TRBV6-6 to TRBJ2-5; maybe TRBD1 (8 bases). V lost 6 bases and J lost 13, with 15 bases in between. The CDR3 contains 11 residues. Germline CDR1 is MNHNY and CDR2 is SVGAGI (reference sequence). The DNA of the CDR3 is TGTGCCAGCAGAACAGGGGGGGCCTCGTACTTC. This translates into CASRTGGASYF.

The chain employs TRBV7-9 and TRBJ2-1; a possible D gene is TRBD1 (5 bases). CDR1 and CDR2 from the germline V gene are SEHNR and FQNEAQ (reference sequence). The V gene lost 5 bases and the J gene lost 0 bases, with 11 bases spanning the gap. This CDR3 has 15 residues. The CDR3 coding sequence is TGTGCCAGCAGCACGCGACAGCACTCCTACAATGAGCAGTTCTTC. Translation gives CASSTRQHSYNEQFF.

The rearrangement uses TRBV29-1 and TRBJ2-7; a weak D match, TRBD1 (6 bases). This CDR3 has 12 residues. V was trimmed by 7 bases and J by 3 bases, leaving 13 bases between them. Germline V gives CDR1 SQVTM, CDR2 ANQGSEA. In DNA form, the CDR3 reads TGCAGCGCCAGGACAGATAACTACGAGCAGTACTTC. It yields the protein CSARTDNYEQYF.

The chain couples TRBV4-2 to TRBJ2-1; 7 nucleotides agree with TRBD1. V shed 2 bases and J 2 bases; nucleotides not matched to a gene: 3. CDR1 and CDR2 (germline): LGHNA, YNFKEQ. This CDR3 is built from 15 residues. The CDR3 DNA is TGTGCCAGCAGCCAAAACAGGGGCCCCTACAATGAGCAGTTCTTC. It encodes CASSQNRGPYNEQFF.

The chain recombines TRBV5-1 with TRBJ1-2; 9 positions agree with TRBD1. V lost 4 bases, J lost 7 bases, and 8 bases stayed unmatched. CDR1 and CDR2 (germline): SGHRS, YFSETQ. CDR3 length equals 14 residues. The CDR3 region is CASSPSGTGTGYTF. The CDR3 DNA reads TGCGCCAGCAGCCCCTCAGGGACAGGGACTGGCTACACCTTC.

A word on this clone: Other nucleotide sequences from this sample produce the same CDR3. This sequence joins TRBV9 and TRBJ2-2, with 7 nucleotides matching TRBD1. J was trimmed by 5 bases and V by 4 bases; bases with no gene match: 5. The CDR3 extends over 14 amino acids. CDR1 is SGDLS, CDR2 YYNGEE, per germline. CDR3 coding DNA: TGTGCCAGCAGCCCGTACAGGGGTACCGGGGAGCTGTTTTTT. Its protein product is CASSPYRGTGELFF.

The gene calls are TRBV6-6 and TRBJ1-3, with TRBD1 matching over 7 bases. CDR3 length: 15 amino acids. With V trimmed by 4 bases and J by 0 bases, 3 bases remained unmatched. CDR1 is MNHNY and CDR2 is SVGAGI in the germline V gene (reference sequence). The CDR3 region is CASSSQGGSGNTIYF. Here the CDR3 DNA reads TGTGCCAGCAGTTCCCAGGGGGGCTCTGGAAACACCATATATTTT.

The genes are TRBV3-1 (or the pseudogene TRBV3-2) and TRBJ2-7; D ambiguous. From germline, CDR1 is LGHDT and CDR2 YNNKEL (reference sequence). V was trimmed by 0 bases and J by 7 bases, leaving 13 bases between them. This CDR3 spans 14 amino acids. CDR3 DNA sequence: TGTGCCAGCAGCCAAGATACTTTATTCGGGGAGCAGTACTTC. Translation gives CASSQDTLFGEQYF.

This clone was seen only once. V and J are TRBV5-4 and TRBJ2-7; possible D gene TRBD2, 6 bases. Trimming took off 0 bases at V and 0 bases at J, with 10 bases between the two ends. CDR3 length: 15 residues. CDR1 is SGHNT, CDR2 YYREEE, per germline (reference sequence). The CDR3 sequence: CASSLGGTFSYEQYF. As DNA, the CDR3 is TGTGCCAGCAGCTTGGGGGGGACTTTCTCCTACGAGCAGTACTTC.

The CDR3 loop is CASSPDSYEQYF. In nucleotides, the CDR3 is TGTGCCAGCAGCCCGGACAGTTACGAGCAGTACTTC. The J gene is TRBJ2-7, the V gene TRBV28; possibly TRBD1 for D (6 bases). V lost 6 bases, J lost 4 bases, and 10 bases lay in between. This CDR3 is built from 12 residues. Germline V gene data show CDR1 as MDHEN and CDR2 as SYDVKM.

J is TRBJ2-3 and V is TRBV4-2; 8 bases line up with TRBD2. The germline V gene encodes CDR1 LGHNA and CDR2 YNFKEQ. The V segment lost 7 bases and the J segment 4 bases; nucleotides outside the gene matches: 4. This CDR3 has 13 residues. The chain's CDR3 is CASTLAGSDTQYF. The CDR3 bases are TGTGCCAGCACCTTAGCGGGATCAGATACGCAGTATTTT.

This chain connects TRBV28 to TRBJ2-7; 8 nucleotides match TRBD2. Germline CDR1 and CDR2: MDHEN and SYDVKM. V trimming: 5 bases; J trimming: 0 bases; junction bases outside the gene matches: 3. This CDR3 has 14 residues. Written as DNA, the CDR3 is TGTGCCAGCAGTGGCGGGAGGCCCTCCTACGAGCAGTACTTC. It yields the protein CASSGGRPSYEQYF.